What follows describes a single TCR beta chain. Its antigen is currently unknown. This entry comes from a study of cytomegalovirus exposure and HLA in healthy donors. Overall study results and limits: The analysis excluded some indistinguishable V segments, including TRBV6-2 and TRBV6-3. Reportedly, cytomegalovirus status was diagnosed with high sensitivity and specificity.

CDR1 is KGHSH and CDR2 is LQKENI in the germline V gene. Trimming removed 1 base from V and 1 base from J, with 6 bases in between. The CDR3 runs to 14 residues. 60 Vbeta and 13 Jbeta primers were used in PCR. Generated by immunoSEQ multiplex PCR, the TCRdb table keeps only in-frame clones and is missing some. The table has fewer than 300,000 clones, about four fifths seen once. The rearrangement links TRBV18 to TRBJ2-3, with D uncertain. This receptor was taken from a girl aged 2 to 10 in good health and CMV-seronegative. Sequenced sample: PBMCs. The CDR3 DNA is TGTGCCAGCTCACCACGGCAGGGCACAGATACGCAGTATTTT. Translating gives CASSPRQGTDTQYF.